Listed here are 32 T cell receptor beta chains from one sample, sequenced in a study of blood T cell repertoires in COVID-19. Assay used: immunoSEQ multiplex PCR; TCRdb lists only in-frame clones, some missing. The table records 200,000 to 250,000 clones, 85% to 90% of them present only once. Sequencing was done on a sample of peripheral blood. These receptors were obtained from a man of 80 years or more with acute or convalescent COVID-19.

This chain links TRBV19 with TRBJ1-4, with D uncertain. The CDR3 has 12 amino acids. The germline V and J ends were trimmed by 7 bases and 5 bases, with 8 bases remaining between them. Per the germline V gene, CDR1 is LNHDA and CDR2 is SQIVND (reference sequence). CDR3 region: CASTPKNEKLFF. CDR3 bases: TGTGCCAGTACCCCTAAAAATGAAAAACTGTTTTTT.

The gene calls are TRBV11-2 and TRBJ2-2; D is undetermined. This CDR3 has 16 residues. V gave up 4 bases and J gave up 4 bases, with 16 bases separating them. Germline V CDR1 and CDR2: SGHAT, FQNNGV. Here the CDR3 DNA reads TGTGCCAGCAGCTCCAAAGGCGTTTCGGGCACCGGGGAGCTGTTTTTT. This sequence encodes CASSSKGVSGTGELFF.

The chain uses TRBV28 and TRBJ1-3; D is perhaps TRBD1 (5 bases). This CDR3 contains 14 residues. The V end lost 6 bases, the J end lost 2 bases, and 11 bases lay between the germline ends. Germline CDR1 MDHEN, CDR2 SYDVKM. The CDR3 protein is CASRVLGPGNTIYF. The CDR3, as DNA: TGTGCCAGCAGGGTCTTGGGGCCTGGAAACACCATATATTTT.

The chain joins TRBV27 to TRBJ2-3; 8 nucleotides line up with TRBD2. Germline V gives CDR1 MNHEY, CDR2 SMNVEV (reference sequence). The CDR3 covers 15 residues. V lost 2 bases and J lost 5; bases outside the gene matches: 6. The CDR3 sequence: CASSLSGSWGDTQYF. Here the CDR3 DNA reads TGTGCCAGCAGTTTAAGCGGGAGCTGGGGAGATACGCAGTATTTT.

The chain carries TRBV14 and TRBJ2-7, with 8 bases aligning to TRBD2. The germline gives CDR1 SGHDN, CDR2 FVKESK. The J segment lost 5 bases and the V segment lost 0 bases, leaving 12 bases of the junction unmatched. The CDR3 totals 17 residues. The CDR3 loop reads CASSQDRRGLASHEQYF. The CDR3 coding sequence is TGTGCCAGCAGCCAAGATAGGCGAGGACTAGCATCCCACGAGCAGTACTTC.

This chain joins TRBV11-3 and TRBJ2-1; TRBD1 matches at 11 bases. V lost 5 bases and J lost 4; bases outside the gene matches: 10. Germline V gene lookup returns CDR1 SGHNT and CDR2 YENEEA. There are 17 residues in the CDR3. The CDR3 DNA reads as TGTGCCAGCAGCCCCCGTCCGGGACAGGGGGAATACAATGAGCAGTTCTTC. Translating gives CASSPRPGQGEYNEQFF.

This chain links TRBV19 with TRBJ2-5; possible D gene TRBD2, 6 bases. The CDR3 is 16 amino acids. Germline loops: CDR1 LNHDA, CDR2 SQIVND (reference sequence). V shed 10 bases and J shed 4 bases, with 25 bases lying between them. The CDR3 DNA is TGTGCCACCACCCCCGGGGGAGGCTTCGTAGGAGAGACCCAGTACTTC. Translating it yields CATTPGGGFVGETQYF.

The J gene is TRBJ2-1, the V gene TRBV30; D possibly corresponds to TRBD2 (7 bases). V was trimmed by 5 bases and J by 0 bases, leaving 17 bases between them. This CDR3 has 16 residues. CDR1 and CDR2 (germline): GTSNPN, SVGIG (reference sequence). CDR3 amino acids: CAWGGASGTSYNEQFF. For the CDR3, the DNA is TGTGCCTGGGGGGGGGCTAGCGGAACCTCCTACAATGAGCAGTTCTTC.

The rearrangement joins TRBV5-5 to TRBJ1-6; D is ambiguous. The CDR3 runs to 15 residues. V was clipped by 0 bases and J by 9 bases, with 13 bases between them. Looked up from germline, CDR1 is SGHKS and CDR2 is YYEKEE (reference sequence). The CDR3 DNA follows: TGTGCCAGCAGCTTGGTAGCCCTAAGCAGTTCACCCCTCCACTTT. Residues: CASSLVALSSSPLHF.

CDR3 nucleotide sequence: TGTGCCAACCTAGTAAGGAACACCGGGGAGCTGTTTTTT. As protein: CANLVRNTGELFF. V usage is TRBV7-9 and J usage is TRBJ2-2; no clear D gene. CDR1 and CDR2 from the germline V gene are SEHNR and FQNEAQ (reference sequence). The CDR3 is 13 amino acids. Deletions cut 10 bases from V and 1 base from J, with 10 bases between.

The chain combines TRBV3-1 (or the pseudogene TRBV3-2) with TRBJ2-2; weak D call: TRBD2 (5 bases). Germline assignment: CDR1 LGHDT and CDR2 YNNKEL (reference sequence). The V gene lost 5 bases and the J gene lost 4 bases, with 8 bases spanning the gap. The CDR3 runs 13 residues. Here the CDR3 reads CASSNAGTGELFF. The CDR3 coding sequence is TGTGCCAGCAGCAACGCGGGCACCGGGGAGCTGTTTTTT.

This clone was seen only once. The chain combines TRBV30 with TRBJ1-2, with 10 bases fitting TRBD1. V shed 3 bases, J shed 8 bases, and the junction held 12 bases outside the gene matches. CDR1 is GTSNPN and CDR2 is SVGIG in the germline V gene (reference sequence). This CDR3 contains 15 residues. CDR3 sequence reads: CAWRRPGQGTEGYTF. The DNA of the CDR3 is TGTGCCTGGAGGAGACCGGGACAGGGGACTGAGGGCTACACCTTC. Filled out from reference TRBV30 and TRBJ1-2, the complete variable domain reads SQTIHQWPATLVQPVGSPLSLECTVEGTSNPNLYWYRQAAGRGLQLLFYSVGIGQISSEVPQNLSASRPQDRQFILSSKKLLLSDSGFYLCAWRRPGQGTEGYTFGSGTRLTVV.

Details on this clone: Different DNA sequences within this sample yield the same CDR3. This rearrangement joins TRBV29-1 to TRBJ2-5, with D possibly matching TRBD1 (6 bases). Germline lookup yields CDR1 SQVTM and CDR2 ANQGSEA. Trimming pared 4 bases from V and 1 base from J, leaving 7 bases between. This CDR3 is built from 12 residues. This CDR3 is CSVVRGQETQYF. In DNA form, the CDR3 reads TGCAGCGTTGTCAGGGGCCAAGAGACCCAGTACTTC.

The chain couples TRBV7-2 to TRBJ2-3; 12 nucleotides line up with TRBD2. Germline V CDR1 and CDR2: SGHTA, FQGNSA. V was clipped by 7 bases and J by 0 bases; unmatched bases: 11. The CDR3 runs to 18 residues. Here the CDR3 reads CASTDLAGGPSSTDTQYF. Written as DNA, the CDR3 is TGTGCCAGCACCGACCTAGCGGGAGGGCCTAGTAGCACAGATACGCAGTATTTT.

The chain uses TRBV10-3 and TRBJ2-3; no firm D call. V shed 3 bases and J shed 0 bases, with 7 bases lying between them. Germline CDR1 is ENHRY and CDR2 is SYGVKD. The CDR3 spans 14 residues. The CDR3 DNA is TGTGCCATCAGTGATTCTTCCAGCACAGATACGCAGTATTTT. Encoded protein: CAISDSSSTDTQYF.

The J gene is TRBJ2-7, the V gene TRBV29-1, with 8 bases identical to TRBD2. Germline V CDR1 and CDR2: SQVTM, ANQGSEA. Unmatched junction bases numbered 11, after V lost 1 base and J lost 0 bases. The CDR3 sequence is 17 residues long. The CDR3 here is CSVEGLGGSGASYEQYF. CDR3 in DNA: TGCAGCGTTGAAGGTCTCGGGGGTAGCGGGGCCTCCTACGAGCAGTACTTC.

In nucleotides, the CDR3 is TGTGCCAGCAGCTTGGGGGGGACACGCCAAGAGACCCAGTACTTC. This gives the protein CASSLGGTRQETQYF. This chain connects TRBV7-7 to TRBJ2-5, with D perhaps matching TRBD2 (7 bases). This CDR3 spans 15 amino acids. Germline lookup yields CDR1 SSHAT and CDR2 FNYEAQ (reference sequence). V lost 3 bases and J 1 base, leaving 12 bases between the germline ends.

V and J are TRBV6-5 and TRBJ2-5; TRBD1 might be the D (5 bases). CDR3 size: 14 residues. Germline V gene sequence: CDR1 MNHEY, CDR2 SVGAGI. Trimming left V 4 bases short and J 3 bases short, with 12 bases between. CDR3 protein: CASSSLQGKETQYF. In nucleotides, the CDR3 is TGTGCCAGCAGTTCCCTCCAGGGCAAAGAGACCCAGTACTTC.

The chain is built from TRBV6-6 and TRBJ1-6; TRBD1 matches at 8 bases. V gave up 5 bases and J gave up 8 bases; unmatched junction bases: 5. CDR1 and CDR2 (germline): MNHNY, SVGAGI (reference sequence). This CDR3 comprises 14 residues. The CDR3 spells CASSGTGEHSPLHF. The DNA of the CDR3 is TGTGCCAGCAGTGGGACAGGAGAACATTCACCCCTCCACTTT.

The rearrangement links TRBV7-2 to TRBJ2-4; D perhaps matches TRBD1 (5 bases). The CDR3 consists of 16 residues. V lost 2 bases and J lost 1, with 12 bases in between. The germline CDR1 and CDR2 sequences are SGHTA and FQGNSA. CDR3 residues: CASSLIGASAKNIQYF. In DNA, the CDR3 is TGTGCCAGCAGCTTAATTGGGGCGTCGGCCAAAAACATTCAGTACTTC.

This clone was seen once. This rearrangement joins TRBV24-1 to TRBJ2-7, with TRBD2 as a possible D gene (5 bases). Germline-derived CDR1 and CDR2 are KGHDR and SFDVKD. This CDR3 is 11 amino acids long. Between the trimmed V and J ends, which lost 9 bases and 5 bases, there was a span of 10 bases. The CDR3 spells CATPVGDEQYV. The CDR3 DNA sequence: TGTGCCACCCCGGTGGGAGACGAGCAGTACGTC.

CDR3 DNA sequence: TGCGCCAGCAGCCAAGTCCCCGACAGTTCTTCCGATACGCAGTATTTT. This gives the protein CASSQVPDSSSDTQYF. V gene TRBV4-1 combines with J gene TRBJ2-3, with D possibly matching TRBD1 (5 bases). CDR3 length equals 16 residues. The germline gives CDR1 MGHRA, CDR2 YSYEKL. V was clipped by 1 base and J by 6 bases, with 17 bases between them.

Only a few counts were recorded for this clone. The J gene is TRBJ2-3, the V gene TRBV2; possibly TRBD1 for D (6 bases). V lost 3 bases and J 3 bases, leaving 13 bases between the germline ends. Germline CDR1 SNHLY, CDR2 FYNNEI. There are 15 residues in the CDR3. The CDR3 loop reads CASSDQGSRTDTQYF. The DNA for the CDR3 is TGTGCCAGCAGTGACCAGGGGAGTAGGACAGATACGCAGTATTTT.

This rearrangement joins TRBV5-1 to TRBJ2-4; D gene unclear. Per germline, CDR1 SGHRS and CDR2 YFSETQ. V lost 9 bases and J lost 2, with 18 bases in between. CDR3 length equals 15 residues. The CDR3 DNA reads TGCGCCATCTACTCCCCCCTCGTACCCAAAAACATTCAGTACTTC. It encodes CAIYSPLVPKNIQYF.

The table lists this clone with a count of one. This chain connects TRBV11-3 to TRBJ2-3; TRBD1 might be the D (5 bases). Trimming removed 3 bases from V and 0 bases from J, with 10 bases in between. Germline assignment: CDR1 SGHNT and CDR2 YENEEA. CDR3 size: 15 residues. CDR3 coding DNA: TGTGCCAGCAGCTTTACAGGAGCTAGCACAGATACGCAGTATTTT. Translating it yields CASSFTGASTDTQYF.

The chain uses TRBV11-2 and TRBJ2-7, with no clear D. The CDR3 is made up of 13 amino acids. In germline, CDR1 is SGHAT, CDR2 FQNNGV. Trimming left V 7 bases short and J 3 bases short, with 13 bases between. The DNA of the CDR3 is TGTGCCAGCACCTCACAGAGCTACTACGAGCAGTACTTC. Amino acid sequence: CASTSQSYYEQYF.

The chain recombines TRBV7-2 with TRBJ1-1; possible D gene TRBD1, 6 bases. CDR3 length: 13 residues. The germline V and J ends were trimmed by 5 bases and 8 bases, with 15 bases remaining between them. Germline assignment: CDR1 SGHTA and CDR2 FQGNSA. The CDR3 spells CASSAYRVSEAFF. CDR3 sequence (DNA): TGTGCCAGCAGCGCGTACAGGGTATCGGAAGCTTTCTTT. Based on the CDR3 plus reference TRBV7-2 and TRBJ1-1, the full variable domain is GAGVSQSPSNKVTEKGKDVELRCDPISGHTALYWYRQSLGQGLEFLIYFQGNSAPDKSGLPSDRFSAERTGGSVSTLTIQRTQQEDSAVYLCASSAYRVSEAFFGQGTRLTVV.

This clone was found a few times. The CDR3 sequence is CASSWDRDQPQHF. CDR3 bases: TGCGCCAGCAGCTGGGACAGGGATCAGCCCCAGCATTTT. The genes are TRBV4-1 and TRBJ1-5; TRBD1 matches 9 bases. V shed 5 bases and J 5 bases; nucleotides not matched to a gene: 1. CDR3 length equals 13 residues. The V gene's germline CDR1 is MGHRA and CDR2 YSYEKL.

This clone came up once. CDR3 in DNA: TGCAGCGTTGGTTTTGCGATGGTTCCCACTGAAGCTTTCTTT. It specifies CSVGFAMVPTEAFF. This rearrangement joins TRBV29-1 to TRBJ1-1; D not resolved. Germline lookup yields CDR1 SQVTM and CDR2 ANQGSEA. There are 14 residues in the CDR3. The V end was cut by 4 bases, the J end by 4 bases, with 16 bases between.

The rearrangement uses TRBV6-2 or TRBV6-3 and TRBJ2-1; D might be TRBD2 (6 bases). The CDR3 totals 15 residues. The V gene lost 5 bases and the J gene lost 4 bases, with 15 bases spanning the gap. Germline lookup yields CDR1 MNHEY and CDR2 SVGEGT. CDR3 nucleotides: TGTGCCAGCAGTAAACTAGCATCGGCGTACAATGAGCAGTTCTTC. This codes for CASSKLASAYNEQFF.

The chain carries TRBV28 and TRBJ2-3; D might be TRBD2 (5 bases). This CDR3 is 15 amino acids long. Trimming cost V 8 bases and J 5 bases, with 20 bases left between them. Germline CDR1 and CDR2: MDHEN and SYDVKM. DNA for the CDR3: TGTGCCAGCGGACCGTCAAGACACGGAGGAGATACGCAGTATTTT. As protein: CASGPSRHGGDTQYF. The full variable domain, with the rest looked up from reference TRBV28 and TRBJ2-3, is DVKVTQSSRYLVKRTGEKVFLECVQDMDHENMFWYRQDPGLGLRLIYFSYDVKMKEKGDIPEGYSVSREKKERFSLILESASTNQTSMYLCASGPSRHGGDTQYFGPGTRLTVL.

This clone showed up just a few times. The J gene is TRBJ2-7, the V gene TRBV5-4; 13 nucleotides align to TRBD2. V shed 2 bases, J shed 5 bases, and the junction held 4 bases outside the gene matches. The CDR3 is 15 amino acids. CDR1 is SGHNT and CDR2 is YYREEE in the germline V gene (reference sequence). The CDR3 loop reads CASSLLAGGPHEQYF. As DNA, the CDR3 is TGTGCCAGCAGCTTACTAGCGGGAGGGCCCCACGAGCAGTACTTC.